These 28 T cell receptor beta chains came from one sample sequenced in a study of tissue T cells after allogeneic stem cell transplantation. Data came from immunoSEQ multiplex PCR; TCRdb stores just in-frame clones and leaves some out. The data contain about 11,000 clones, 30% to 40% of them seen just once; the ten biggest clones take up 1.8%. As to time point: mouse harvest day 7 after allogeneic transplant. The graft held 10^6 splenic CD5+ T cells and 10^7 T-cell-depleted bone marrow cells. The specimen was skin. The receptors originated from a female BALB/c mouse given C57BL/6 T cells with graft-versus-host disease after an allogeneic hematopoietic cell transplant.

A few counts support this clone. Here the gene names and germline are mouse. CDR3 loop: CASSRDTYNQAPLF. CDR3 DNA, as far as it was read: TGTGCCAGCTCTCGGGACACCTACAACCAGGCTCCGCTT. This chain uses TRBV12-1 with TRBJ1-5; D might be TRBD1 (6 bases). The DNA ends 1 residue before the CDR3 does, and the rest of the CDR3 is filled in from the germline J gene. This CDR3 region has 14 residues. CDR1 is SGHSN and CDR2 is HYEKVE in the germline V gene. V gave up 2 bases and J gave up 2 bases, with 9 bases separating them.

With respect to this clone: Gene names follow the mouse nomenclature. The read ends 1 residue early relative to the CDR3; the germline J gene fills the gap. The chain uses TRBV26 and TRBJ2-1; TRBD2 matches 8 bases. Per the germline V gene, CDR1 is KGHPV and CDR2 is FQNQEV (reference sequence). V lost 4 bases, J lost 1 base, and 0 bases stayed unmatched. The CDR3 sequence is 14 residues long. The CDR3 sequence: CASSRLGNYAEQFF. Partial CDR3 DNA: TGTGCCAGCAGTCGACTGGGGAACTATGCTGAGCAGTTC.

This clone showed up just a few times. The genes are named according to mouse. The read falls 1 residue short of the CDR3 end, and the missing part is taken from the germline J gene. The chain has TRBV5 and TRBJ2-1; 7 bases agree with TRBD1. The CDR3 loop spans 15 amino acids. Per the germline V gene, CDR1 is LGHNA and CDR2 is YNLKQL (reference sequence). V lost 4 bases to trimming and J lost 0 bases; unmatched junction nucleotides: 3. The covered CDR3 bases are TGTGCCAGCAGCCGGGGACAGATTAACTATGCTGAGCAGTTC. Amino acids: CASSRGQINYAEQF. The complete CDR3 sequence is CASSRGQINYAEQFF.

As to this clone: Gene names are the mouse ones. The CDR3 end lies 1 residue beyond the end of the read and is filled in from the germline J gene. The genes are TRBV26 and TRBJ1-4; D is possibly TRBD1 (5 bases). Germline lookup yields CDR1 KGHPV and CDR2 FQNQEV (reference sequence). This CDR3 is built from 14 residues. V was shortened by 7 bases and J by 0 bases, with 9 bases between the two germline ends. The CDR3 bases that were read are TGTGCCAGCATCAACAGGATTTCCAACGAAAGATTATTT. Its translation is CASINRISNERLF. The entire CDR3 protein reads CASINRISNERLFF. The whole variable domain, remainder taken from reference TRBV26 and TRBJ1-4, is NSKVIQTPRYLVKGQGQKAKMRCIPEKGHPVVFWYQQNKNNEFKFLINFQNQEVLQQIDMTEKRFSAECPSNSPCSLEIQSSEAGDSALYLCASINRISNERLFFGHGTKLSVL.

Of note for this clone: Each gene name is a mouse one. The read ends 1 residue shy of where the CDR3 ends; the end is completed using the germline J gene. The chain carries TRBV26 and TRBJ2-3; the match to TRBD2 covers 8 bases. Germline assignment: CDR1 KGHPV and CDR2 FQNQEV (reference sequence). The CDR3 has 13 residues. V dropped 7 bases and J dropped 3; count of bases not matched to a gene: 3. Partial CDR3 DNA: TGTGCCAGCATGGGGGGGGGAGCAGAAACGCTGTAT. Translating gives CASMGGGAETLY. The CDR3 in its entirety is CASMGGGAETLYF. Looking up the rest from reference TRBV26 and TRBJ2-3 gives the full variable domain: NSKVIQTPRYLVKGQGQKAKMRCIPEKGHPVVFWYQQNKNNEFKFLINFQNQEVLQQIDMTEKRFSAECPSNSPCSLEIQSSEAGDSALYLCASMGGGAETLYFGSGTRLTVL.

As for this clone: The gene symbols are mouse symbols. The CDR3 end lies 1 residue beyond the end of the read and is filled in from the germline J gene. V gene TRBV5 combines with J gene TRBJ2-7; 12 nucleotides align to TRBD2. This CDR3 spans 15 amino acids. The V segment lost 4 bases and the J segment 2 bases; nucleotides outside the gene matches: 3. Germline V gene data show CDR1 as LGHNA and CDR2 as YNLKQL (reference sequence). CDR3 DNA, as far as it was read: TGTGCCAGCAGCCTCGACTGGGGGGGCGCCTATGAACAGTAC. This gives the protein CASSLDWGGAYEQY. The whole CDR3 reads CASSLDWGGAYEQYF.

Note on this clone: Gene names and germline match the mouse. The observed sequence ends 1 residue before the CDR3 terminus, with the missing tail filled in from the germline J gene. This sequence joins TRBV3 and TRBJ2-4, with D tentatively TRBD1 (6 bases). V lost 5 bases, J lost 0 bases, and 9 bases lay in between. This CDR3 is built from 14 residues. Germline values: CDR1 SNHLY, CDR2 FYNGKV (reference sequence). CDR3 sequence: CASSRTASQNTLYF. CDR3 DNA (partial): TGTGCCAGCAGCCGGACAGCAAGTCAAAACACCTTGTAC.

This clone was counted between two and nine times. Genes here carry mouse names. The read finishes 1 residue shy of the CDR3 end, and the germline J gene is used to complete it. The chain uses TRBV23 and TRBJ2-5; the table assigns TRBD2, which was not confirmed against the DNA. The CDR3 has 13 amino acids. CDR1 and CDR2 from the germline V gene are KGHTA and FQNQQP. The CDR3 bases that were read are TGCTCCAGCAGGACTCTTAACCAAGACACCCAGTAC. It is translated as CSSRTLNQDTQY. The whole CDR3 sequence reads CSSRTLNQDTQYF.

Concerning this clone: The germline and genes are mouse ones. The read ends 1 residue before the CDR3 terminus; that terminus is restored from the germline J gene. This rearrangement joins TRBV13-1 to TRBJ2-4; tentatively, D is TRBD2 (7 bases). The V and J ends lost 1 base and 0 bases respectively, with 9 bases between them. Germline lookup yields CDR1 NSHNY and CDR2 SYGAGN. The CDR3 sequence is 15 residues long. CDR3 DNA (partial): TGTGCCAGCAGTGATAGGGGGGGTAGTCAAAACACCTTGTAC. Its translation: CASSDRGGSQNTLY. The full CDR3 is CASSDRGGSQNTLYF.

A word on this clone: Gene names refer to mouse genes. The read stops 1 residue short of the end of the CDR3; the missing end is completed from the germline J gene. This chain links TRBV26 with TRBJ2-4, with 9 bases fitting TRBD1. V was pared by 6 bases and J by 3 bases, with 1 base of the junction left unmatched. This CDR3 has 13 amino acids. Per the germline V gene, CDR1 is KGHPV and CDR2 is FQNQEV (reference sequence). CDR3 DNA, as far as it was read: TGTGCCAGCAGGGGACAGGGACAAAACACCTTGTAC. It yields the protein CASRGQGQNTLY. The CDR3 reads in full as CASRGQGQNTLYF.

This clone was counted only a few times. Genes here carry mouse names. The read falls 1 residue short of the CDR3 end, and the missing part is taken from the germline J gene. The V call is TRBV14, the J call TRBJ2-4, with D unresolved. Germline-derived CDR1 and CDR2 are SGHDT and FRDEAV. The CDR3 sequence is 13 residues long. The V gene lost 2 bases and the J gene lost 6 bases, with 10 bases spanning the gap. The CDR3 bases that were read are TGTGCCAGCAGTTTACCGGGCCCCAACACCTTGTAC. Translation gives CASSLPGPNTLY. The whole CDR3 protein is CASSLPGPNTLYF.

Regarding this clone: Mouse gene names apply. The sequenced part of the CDR3 DNA is TGCACCTGCAGTGGCCGGGACAGAAATTCGCCCCTCTAC. It encodes CTCSGRDRNSPLY. The whole CDR3 sequence reads CTCSGRDRNSPLYF. The chain links TRBV1 to TRBJ1-6; 7 bases fit TRBD1. The CDR3 end falls 1 residue outside the read, so it is completed with the germline J gene. Being an ORF, TRBJ1-6 has a function that is uncertain. Germline V CDR1 and CDR2: NSQYPW, LRSPGD (reference sequence). Unmatched junction bases numbered 4, after V lost 4 bases and J lost 7 bases. This CDR3 is built from 14 residues.

This clone showed up just once. The germline and genes are mouse ones. Sequencing ends 1 residue short of the CDR3 end; the germline J gene provides the rest. The chain couples TRBV12-1 to TRBJ2-5, with TRBD2 matching 8 bases. Germline V gene lookup returns CDR1 SGHSN and CDR2 HYEKVE. This CDR3 spans 13 amino acids. Trimming took 3 bases from V and 4 from J; bases not matched to a gene: 2. This CDR3 reads CASSFWGEDTQYF. The CDR3 DNA, read in part, is TGTGCCAGCTCTTTCTGGGGGGAAGACACCCAGTAC.

Only a few counts were recorded for this clone. Gene names are the mouse ones. The read falls 1 residue short of the CDR3 end, and the missing part is taken from the germline J gene. V and J are TRBV12-1 and TRBJ1-3; tentative D call: TRBD1 (6 bases). Trimming removed 0 bases from V and 0 bases from J, with 11 bases in between. CDR3 length: 16 residues. CDR1 is SGHSN, CDR2 HYEKVE, per germline. CDR3 DNA, as far as it was read: TGTGCCAGCTCTCTCGACCAGGGGAATTCTGGAAATACGCTCTAT. Residues: CASSLDQGNSGNTLY. The entire CDR3 protein is CASSLDQGNSGNTLYF.

Comments on this clone: The gene symbols are mouse symbols. The sequence runs out 1 residue before the end of the CDR3; the remainder is reconstructed from the germline J gene. This chain links TRBV3 with TRBJ1-5, with 8 bases lining up with TRBD1. The CDR3 extends over 14 amino acids. Germline assignment: CDR1 SNHLY and CDR2 FYNGKV (reference sequence). J was trimmed by 1 base and V by 5 bases; bases with no gene match: 1. CDR3 DNA (partial): TGTGCCAGCAGCCGGACAGGGAACAACCAGGCTCCGCTT. Residues: CASSRTGNNQAPL. In full, the CDR3 reads CASSRTGNNQAPLF.

Concerning this clone itself: Mouse germline and gene names are used. Read sequence stops 1 residue before the CDR3 end, and the germline J gene provides the missing end. The chain joins TRBV12-2 to TRBJ2-4, with unresolved D. Trimming shortened V by 0 bases and J by 0 bases, and 9 bases separated the two germline ends. The germline V gene has CDR1 SGHLS and CDR2 HYDKME. This CDR3 spans 15 amino acids. The part of the CDR3 DNA that was read is TGTGCCAGCTCTCTCGACGGCCTGAGTCAAAACACCTTGTAC. Translating it yields CASSLDGLSQNTLY. In full, the CDR3 reads CASSLDGLSQNTLYF.

With regard to this clone: The genes are named according to mouse. The read comes to an end 1 residue before the CDR3 does, leaving the germline J gene to fill in the end. This sequence joins TRBV26 and TRBJ2-7; 7 nucleotides agree with TRBD1. The CDR3 length is 15 residues. Looked up from germline, CDR1 is KGHPV and CDR2 is FQNQEV (reference sequence). V was pared by 2 bases and J by 0 bases, with 4 bases of the junction left unmatched. The DNA read from the CDR3 is TGTGCCAGCAGTCTGGAGACAGGGAGCTCCTATGAACAGTAC. It codes for CASSLETGSSYEQY. The complete CDR3 protein is CASSLETGSSYEQYF.

Comment on this clone: The genes and germline here are from mouse. The observed sequence ends 1 residue before the CDR3 terminus, with the missing tail filled in from the germline J gene. Other DNA sequences in this sample translate to the same CDR3. The V and J genes are TRBV26 and TRBJ2-5; D remains unclear. The V end was cut by 2 bases, the J end by 0 bases, with 6 bases between. This CDR3 is 14 amino acids long. CDR1 is KGHPV, CDR2 FQNQEV, per germline (reference sequence). The CDR3: CASSLPINQDTQYF. CDR3 DNA (partial): TGTGCCAGCAGTCTGCCAATTAACCAAGACACCCAGTAC.

Points on this clone: Mouse names are used for the genes. The CDR3 end falls 1 residue outside the read, so it is completed with the germline J gene. The gene calls are TRBV26 and TRBJ2-7; possible D gene TRBD2, 6 bases. The CDR3 has 15 residues. Germline assignment: CDR1 KGHPV and CDR2 FQNQEV (reference sequence). Between the trimmed V and J ends, which lost 0 bases and 6 bases, there was a span of 15 bases. The CDR3 sequence: CASSLSTGRGVEQYF. The CDR3 bases that were read are TGTGCCAGCAGTCTGTCGACGGGGCGGGGGGTTGAACAGTAC.

This clone was counted between two and nine times. Germline and genes: mouse. Read sequence stops 1 residue before the CDR3 end, and the germline J gene provides the missing end. V gene TRBV26 combines with J gene TRBJ2-2; a weak D match, TRBD2 (7 bases). With 5 bases removed from V and 4 bases from J, the gap between germline ends came to 8 bases. The germline gives CDR1 KGHPV, CDR2 FQNQEV (reference sequence). This CDR3 contains 13 residues. Partial CDR3 DNA: TGTGCCAGCAGTTGGGGGGCCACCGGGCAGCTCTAC. It encodes CASSWGATGQLY. The CDR3 reads in full as CASSWGATGQLYF.

As to this clone: The gene names given are mouse names. Coverage ceases 1 residue before the CDR3 finishes, and the germline J gene fills in the end. This sequence joins TRBV3 and TRBJ2-7; 11 nucleotides line up with TRBD1. Germline V gives CDR1 SNHLY, CDR2 FYNGKV (reference sequence). V shed 3 bases, J shed 7 bases, and the junction held 5 bases outside the gene matches. The CDR3 totals 14 residues. The sequenced CDR3 bases are TGTGCCAGCAGCTTGGGGACAGGGGGGAAGGAACAGTAC. Translating gives CASSLGTGGKEQY. The complete CDR3 reads CASSLGTGGKEQYF.

Remarks on this clone: The gene symbols are mouse symbols. The CDR3 extends 1 residue past the end of the read, so its final part is completed from the germline J gene. The chain links TRBV15 to TRBJ2-5; D is undetermined. V gave up 5 bases and J gave up 2 bases, with 2 bases separating them. Germline lookup yields CDR1 SGHND and CDR2 FRSKSL. This CDR3 is built from 11 residues. The CDR3 region is CASSTQDTQYF. CDR3 DNA, as far as it was read: TGTGCCAGCAGTACCCAAGACACCCAGTAC.

As for this clone: The genes and germline here are from mouse. The missing CDR3 end, 1 residue past where the read stops, is filled in from the germline J gene. The chain uses TRBV13-1 and TRBJ2-3, with 7 bases that match TRBD2. In germline, CDR1 is NSHNY, CDR2 SYGAGN. This CDR3 is 15 amino acids long. With 3 bases clipped from V and 1 base from J, the junction kept 5 bases outside the gene matches. The CDR3 loop is CASSGGGYGAETLYF. CDR3 DNA (partial): TGTGCCAGCAGTGGTGGGGGGTATGGTGCAGAAACGCTGTAT.

With respect to this clone: Mouse germline and gene names are used. The CDR3 is cut off 1 residue early in the read; its end comes from the germline J gene. V is TRBV26 and J is TRBJ2-3; D might be TRBD1 (5 bases). Trimming removed 3 bases at V and 0 bases at J, with 7 bases between. Germline CDR1 KGHPV, CDR2 FQNQEV (reference sequence). The CDR3 consists of 14 residues. CDR3 DNA (partial): TGTGCCAGCAGTCTAGACAGTAGTGCAGAAACGCTGTAT. This translates into CASSLDSSAETLY. The entire CDR3 protein is CASSLDSSAETLYF.

This clone has just a few counts. Gene names refer to mouse genes. The read terminates 1 residue before the CDR3 end, so the remaining end is supplied by the germline J gene. This chain links TRBV29 with TRBJ2-1, with D unresolved. V lost 3 bases and J 0 bases, leaving 9 bases between the germline ends. This CDR3 is built from 15 residues. Germline V gene data show CDR1 as MSHET and CDR2 as SYDVDS. CDR3 protein: CASSFDKINYAEQFF. The part of the CDR3 DNA that was read is TGTGCTAGCAGTTTCGACAAAATTAACTATGCTGAGCAGTTC.

As concerns this clone: Here the gene names and germline are mouse. The read falls 1 residue short of the CDR3 end, and the missing part is taken from the germline J gene. The chain joins TRBV19 to TRBJ1-4; D may be TRBD1 (5 bases). The germline gives CDR1 FNHDT, CDR2 SITEND (reference sequence). The CDR3 has 15 amino acids. V was trimmed by 2 bases and J by 1 base, leaving 9 bases between them. CDR3: CASSIRGGSNERLFF. Incomplete CDR3 DNA: TGTGCCAGCAGTATTAGGGGTGGTTCCAACGAAAGATTATTT.

This clone was counted between two and nine times. The genes are named according to mouse. The sequenced fragment ends 1 residue before the CDR3 boundary, so the rest is inferred from the germline J gene. The chain carries TRBV26 and TRBJ1-4; TRBD1 agrees at 9 bases. The CDR3 length is 14 residues. Germline V lookup: CDR1 KGHPV, CDR2 FQNQEV (reference sequence). J lost 3 bases, V lost 5 bases, and 1 base had no gene match. The CDR3 is CASSGTGPNERLFF. The CDR3 DNA, read in part, is TGTGCCAGCAGTGGGACAGGGCCCAACGAAAGATTATTT.

Concerning this clone itself: The gene names here belong to mouse. The CDR3 end lies 1 residue beyond the end of the read and is filled in from the germline J gene. The chain has TRBV3 and TRBJ1-4; maybe TRBD1 (6 bases). CDR1 is SNHLY, CDR2 FYNGKV, per germline (reference sequence). With 4 bases removed from V and 5 bases from J, the gap between germline ends came to 8 bases. The CDR3 covers 13 residues. The CDR3: CASSSQGNERLFF. The DNA read from the CDR3 is TGTGCCAGCAGCTCACAGGGAAACGAAAGATTATTT.